This T cell receptor beta chain was captured by sequencing in a study of blood T cell repertoires in COVID-19. Study as a whole: Sites across the United States, Italy and Spain contributed samples from acute and convalescent COVID-19.

Recruitment covered roughly 24 US areas and drew participants whose ages spanned roughly 18 to 89 years. Recovered status applied to Cohort 3 donors who had two consecutive negative PCRs. It also applied to those with clearance or with symptom resolution. The method was immunoSEQ multiplex PCR; TCRdb's version includes in-frame clones alone and lacks a portion of them. There are approximately 170,000 clones in the sample; 65% to 85% occur only once, and approximately 6% lies in the top ten. This sequence originates from a man in his forties who had recovered from COVID-19. The source material was PBMCs or T cells enriched from blood (not recorded which).

The DNA for the CDR3 is TGTGCCACCAGCATCCGGACAGGGAGGCACACTGAAGCTTTCTTT. Protein product: CATSIRTGRHTEAFF. The chain has TRBV15 and TRBJ1-1, with 8 bases lining up with TRBD1. The CDR3 is 15 amino acids. V lost 4 bases, J lost 3 bases, and 7 bases stayed unmatched. Germline CDR1 and CDR2: LNHNV and YYDKDF (reference sequence).